This T cell receptor beta chain emerged from a study of vaccination and CD4 T cells after COVID-19. Study at large: Convalescents were six males and four females, two of them Hispanic. Investigators drew the post-COVID samples a median around 98 days after diagnosis, with a range of 35 to 161.

On this clonotype itself: Its antigen is as yet unknown.

V lost 1 base and J lost 2, with 15 bases in between. CDR1 is MGHRA and CDR2 is YSYEKL in the germline V gene. This CDR3 region has 17 residues. Treatment in this sample: roughly 11-day PBMC culture with coronavirus spike peptide pools or control peptides (ViraFEST assay). Per-well cultures of 1.8 million or so PBMCs received around 9.9 IU/ml IL-2 and around 10 ug/ml peptide pools. The study sequenced cultured CD4+ T cell DNA using the Oncomine TCR Beta short-read assay. Researchers extracted genomic DNA from CD4+ T cells that had been cultured. One entry per CDR3 protein, called by TCRdb with MiXCR from the PCR reads. This sample yields about 13,000 distinct CDR3 sequences, of which less than 35% are seen a single time; just over 8% belongs to the top ten.

Sequencing input: CD4+ T cells from blood, cultured in vitro. This receptor was taken from a human donor who had recovered from COVID-19. This chain uses TRBV4-1 with TRBJ2-1; possible D gene TRBD1, 6 bases. The CDR3 is CASSQGSGVRPYNEQFF. The CDR3 region has the DNA TGCGCCAGCAGCCAAGGTTCAGGGGTGAGGCCCTACAATGAGCAGTTCTTC.